The 7 T cell receptor beta chains presented below share a single source sample, sequenced in a study of T cell responses to AZD1222 COVID-19 vaccine. Measured with immunoSEQ multiplex PCR; TCRdb has only the in-frame clones, and not every one. The table lists about 86,000 clones, about 88% of them singletons, with approximately 3% in the top ten. The material sequenced was peripheral blood, taken on day 0 of AZD1222 vaccination. These receptors were obtained from an adult in good health.

The chain joins TRBV6-2 or TRBV6-3 to TRBJ1-5, with a tentative D call TRBD1 (6 bases). Germline CDR1 and CDR2: MNHEY and SVGEGT. The V end lost 6 bases, the J end lost 0 bases, and 18 bases lay between the germline ends. This CDR3 has 17 residues. CDR3 sequence reads: CASSPKRQVNSNQPQHF. For the CDR3, the DNA is TGTGCCAGCAGCCCGAAAAGACAGGTGAATAGCAATCAGCCCCAGCATTTT.

The rearrangement uses TRBV6-1 and TRBJ1-4; TRBD1 matches 8 bases. V lost 2 bases to trimming and J lost 13 bases; unmatched junction nucleotides: 6. The V gene's germline CDR1 is MNHNS and CDR2 SASEGT. This CDR3 is 13 amino acids long. The CDR3 sequence: CASSESRGLRLFF. CDR3 nucleotide sequence: TGTGCCAGCAGTGAATCCAGGGGGCTGAGACTGTTTTTT.

The chain links TRBV5-1 to TRBJ1-1; a possible D gene is TRBD1 (5 bases). The germline V gene encodes CDR1 SGHRS and CDR2 YFSETQ. The CDR3 is 13 residues long. Trimming took 4 bases from V and 2 from J, leaving 9 bases between them. This CDR3 is CASSPGTNTEAFF. The CDR3, as DNA: TGCGCCAGCAGCCCAGGGACCAACACTGAAGCTTTCTTT.

This clone was counted a few times. The V call is TRBV28, the J call TRBJ1-5; TRBD1 aligns across 7 bases. Germline V gene lookup returns CDR1 MDHEN and CDR2 SYDVKM. The CDR3 is 16 amino acids. The junction had 7 bases not matched to a gene; V was cut back by 4 bases and J by 1 base. The CDR3 reads CASSYASRGSNQPQHF. The CDR3 region has the DNA TGTGCCAGCAGTTATGCCTCCAGGGGGAGCAATCAGCCCCAGCATTTT.

The chain carries TRBV5-8 and TRBJ2-7; D possibly corresponds to TRBD2 (5 bases). V was cut by 1 base and J by 5 bases, with 19 bases left in between. The CDR3 is 16 residues long. Germline CDR1 is SGHTS and CDR2 is YDEGEE. The CDR3 region has the DNA TGTGCCAGCAGCTTGACGCCAGAATGGCCGGGGAACGAGCAGTACTTC. Translated, it gives CASSLTPEWPGNEQYF.

The chain uses TRBV15 and TRBJ1-4; D gene ambiguous. The CDR3 sequence is 16 residues long. CDR1 is LNHNV, CDR2 YYDKDF, per germline (reference sequence). The germline V and J ends were trimmed by 0 bases and 5 bases, with 13 bases remaining between them. The CDR3 DNA reads as TGTGCCACCAGCAGAGATCTATCCGACGTCAATGAAAAACTGTTTTTT. Amino acids: CATSRDLSDVNEKLFF.

The CDR3 reads CASSEQGSGTEAFF. CDR3 in DNA: TGTGCCAGCAGTGAACAGGGGTCAGGCACTGAAGCTTTCTTT. The chain is built from TRBV6-1 and TRBJ1-1, with D possibly being TRBD1 (6 bases). V was cut by 2 bases and J by 4 bases, with 11 bases left in between. CDR3 length: 14 amino acids. The germline gives CDR1 MNHNS, CDR2 SASEGT.